This TCR beta chain came from a study of cytotoxic CD8 clonotypes in ibrutinib-treated CLL. Across the study: On average, around 100,000 productive rearrangements and under 300,000 productive templates per sample.

Method: immunoSEQ multiplex PCR; TCRdb's copy keeps in-frame clones and lacks some. The sample shows 55,000 to 85,000 clones, about nine tenths of them seen only once. Notes on the study in general: Once treatment began, public clonotypes, which were uncommon, contracted or stayed stable. Clonality was elevated at ibrutinib response and had returned toward baseline at progression.

The CDR3 contains 15 residues. Germline V CDR1 and CDR2: SGHNT, YYREEE (reference sequence). Trimming took 1 base from V and 0 from J, leaving 10 bases between them. As for this clone: The target antigen is unknown.

The source was PBMCs, collected after 12 months of ibrutinib treatment. The receptor was isolated from a human donor with chronic lymphocytic leukemia. J is TRBJ1-1 and V is TRBV5-4; D gene unclear. The CDR3 is CASSLYGEMNTEAFF. CDR3 nucleotide sequence: TGTGCCAGCAGCTTGTACGGGGAAATGAACACTGAAGCTTTCTTT.